These 28 T cell receptor beta chains were sequenced from one sample in a study of identical twins. TCRdb recomputed calls from the 5' RACE reads with MiXCR, one row per CDR3 protein. The sample records around 240,000 distinct CDR3 sequences, 5.5% to 7% being singletons. This same sample was also part of a study on yellow fever vaccine responses in identical twins.

The sequencing sample was made of memory (CD45RO+) T cells sorted from blood. Every receptor here comes from a woman under 30 in good health.

V and J are TRBV6-5 and TRBJ2-7; 10 bases align to TRBD2. Germline V gene data show CDR1 as MNHEY and CDR2 as SVGAGI. This CDR3 region has 15 residues. Trimming removed 6 bases from V and 3 bases from J; junction bases left unmatched: 8. The CDR3 coding sequence is TGTGCCAGCAGCTATACACTAGCGGGACTCTACGAGCAGTACTTC. Translated, it gives CASSYTLAGLYEQYF.

This clonotype was detected many times. The chain joins TRBV7-9 to TRBJ1-4; possibly TRBD1 for D (5 bases). The CDR3 totals 15 residues. The V gene's germline CDR1 is SEHNR and CDR2 FQNEAQ (reference sequence). The ends were cut back, 5 bases at V and 8 bases at J, with 18 bases in the middle. The CDR3 DNA reads as TGTGCCAGCAGCAACAAAACAGGAAAAAGAGAAAAACTGTTTTTT. Residues: CASSNKTGKREKLFF.

Only a few counts were recorded for this clonotype. The gene calls are TRBV7-2 and TRBJ2-2; 8 nucleotides line up with TRBD1. J gave up 5 bases and V 1 base, and 6 bases lay outside the gene matches. The CDR3 is 16 amino acids. Looked up from germline, CDR1 is SGHTA and CDR2 is FQGNSA. The CDR3 here is CASSLGQGSVTGELFF. DNA of the CDR3: TGTGCCAGCAGCTTAGGACAGGGGAGCGTAACCGGGGAGCTGTTTTTT.

This clonotype was seen repeatedly, ten times or more. This sequence joins TRBV7-2 and TRBJ2-2; D may be TRBD2 (6 bases). Trimming removed 6 bases at V and 4 bases at J, with 15 bases between. Germline CDR1 SGHTA, CDR2 FQGNSA. The CDR3 has 15 amino acids. CDR3 sequence reads: CASSPRLGTTGELFF. The DNA for the CDR3 is TGTGCCAGCAGTCCTCGACTAGGAACCACCGGGGAGCTGTTTTTT.

This clonotype has a count of ten or more. The chain has TRBV5-1 and TRBJ2-1; 9 bases fit TRBD1. The CDR3 contains 19 residues. CDR1 is SGHRS and CDR2 is YFSETQ in the germline V gene. The V segment lost 4 bases and the J segment 4 bases; nucleotides outside the gene matches: 18. CDR3 DNA: TGCGCCAGCAGCCGTACACCCTCGACCCGGGACAGGGCGTACAATGAGCAGTTCTTC. It is translated as CASSRTPSTRDRAYNEQFF.

This clonotype has just a few counts. The chain employs TRBV6-1 and TRBJ2-2, with 7 bases that match TRBD1. Germline trimming cut 7 bases from V and 1 base from J; bases unmatched to any gene: 0. Germline V gives CDR1 MNHNS, CDR2 SASEGT. The CDR3 spans 13 residues. Here the CDR3 reads CASTGGNTGELFF. In DNA form, the CDR3 reads TGTGCCAGCACAGGGGGGAACACCGGGGAGCTGTTTTTT.

The chain uses TRBV7-9 and TRBJ2-1; the D gene is possibly TRBD2 (5 bases). The CDR3 is 13 residues long. Trimming stripped 2 bases from V and 8 bases from J, with 10 bases between. Per the germline V gene, CDR1 is SEHNR and CDR2 is FQNEAQ (reference sequence). The chain's CDR3 is CASSLNGVDEQFF. CDR3 coding DNA: TGTGCCAGCAGCTTAAACGGGGTGGATGAGCAGTTCTTC.

This clonotype was seen more than once but under ten times. This rearrangement joins TRBV27 to TRBJ2-3; D is unclear. The V end lost 4 bases, the J end lost 2 bases, and 10 bases lay between the germline ends. The CDR3 runs to 14 residues. The germline V gene has CDR1 MNHEY and CDR2 SMNVEV (reference sequence). The CDR3, as DNA: TGTGCCAGCAGTTGGGTGCAGGCCACAGATACGCAGTATTTT. Translation: CASSWVQATDTQYF.

This clonotype occurred a few times. The chain links TRBV24-1 to TRBJ2-7; possibly TRBD1 for D (5 bases). Trimming removed 1 base at V and 1 base at J, with 10 bases between. Germline V gene lookup returns CDR1 KGHDR and CDR2 SFDVKD. The CDR3 has 15 residues. DNA of the CDR3: TGTGCCACCAGTGATTTATGGACAAGGTCCTACGAGCAGTACGTC. It specifies CATSDLWTRSYEQYV.

The chain is built from TRBV20-1 and TRBJ2-5; 7 bases are a match to TRBD2. Germline CDR1 reads DFQATT; CDR2 reads SNEGSKA (reference sequence). The CDR3 has 15 residues. V lost 3 bases and J lost 4; bases outside the gene matches: 11. CDR3 residues: CSARPPTAGTETQYF. CDR3 bases: TGCAGTGCTAGGCCCCCAACAGCGGGGACAGAGACCCAGTACTTC.

This clonotype occurred a few times. The CDR3 DNA follows: TGTGCCATCAGTGCGACAACAGGGGGTTTAGAGACCCAGTACTTC. Translating it yields CAISATTGGLETQYF. J is TRBJ2-5 and V is TRBV10-3, with 8 bases that match TRBD1. The CDR3 has 15 residues. Germline V gene sequence: CDR1 ENHRY, CDR2 SYGVKD. Trimming took 4 bases from V and 4 from J; bases not matched to a gene: 8.

As DNA, the CDR3 is TGTGCCAGCACCCCGGGACTAGTAACCTACAATGAGCAGTTCTTC. This codes for CASTPGLVTYNEQFF. The chain joins TRBV3-1 to TRBJ2-1; 8 bases map to TRBD2. The germline V gene has CDR1 LGHDT and CDR2 YNNKEL (reference sequence). J gave up 2 bases and V 7 bases, and 7 bases lay outside the gene matches. The CDR3 sequence is 15 residues long.

This clonotype appeared a few times. J is TRBJ2-1 and V is TRBV10-2, with a tentative D call TRBD1 (7 bases). Trimming removed 4 bases from V and 7 bases from J, with 20 bases in between. The CDR3 is 16 amino acids. The germline gives CDR1 WSHSY, CDR2 SAAADI. This CDR3 is CASSGRGALNGNEQFF. Written as DNA, the CDR3 is TGCGCCAGCAGTGGCAGGGGGGCACTCAACGGTAATGAGCAGTTCTTC.

The chain combines TRBV7-9 with TRBJ1-1, with D uncertain. Deletions cut 5 bases from V and 3 bases from J, with 10 bases between. The CDR3 has 13 amino acids. CDR1 SEHNR and CDR2 FQNEAQ come from the germline V gene (reference sequence). CDR3 loop: CASSLLRDTEAFF. The CDR3 coding sequence is TGTGCCAGCAGCCTCTTACGGGACACTGAAGCTTTCTTT.

This clonotype was counted at least ten times. V gene TRBV20-1 combines with J gene TRBJ2-1; 7 bases are a match to TRBD2. In germline, CDR1 is DFQATT, CDR2 SNEGSKA (reference sequence). The trim removed 5 bases at V and 1 base at J, leaving 5 bases unmatched. This CDR3 is 14 amino acids long. The CDR3 nucleotides read TGCAGTGCTCCGGGGGAGGGATCCTACAATGAGCAGTTCTTC. Translating gives CSAPGEGSYNEQFF.

This clonotype has a count of ten or more. This sequence joins TRBV18 and TRBJ1-4, with 11 bases aligning to TRBD1. Germline assignment: CDR1 KGHSH and CDR2 LQKENI. This CDR3 contains 17 residues. V lost 3 bases and J lost 0; bases outside the gene matches: 3. CDR3: CASSPTGQGATNEKLFF. The CDR3 DNA reads TGTGCCAGCTCACCCACGGGACAGGGGGCAACTAATGAAAAACTGTTTTTT.

V gene TRBV5-8 combines with J gene TRBJ2-2; TRBD1 agrees at 10 bases. The germline gives CDR1 SGHTS, CDR2 YDEGEE. CDR3 length: 17 residues. Unmatched junction bases numbered 10, after V lost 3 bases and J lost 5 bases. DNA of the CDR3: TGTGCCAGCAGCTCTTTTGGCGGGACAGGGGCGACCGGGGAGCTGTTTTTT. This codes for CASSSFGGTGATGELFF.

There are a few counts of this clonotype. V gene TRBV20-1 combines with J gene TRBJ1-2, with 9 bases aligning to TRBD1. Germline lookup yields CDR1 DFQATT and CDR2 SNEGSKA (reference sequence). Trimming removed 1 base from V and 8 bases from J; junction bases left unmatched: 14. The CDR3 spans 16 residues. The CDR3 region has the DNA TGCAGTGCTAGAGCTGGGACAGGGCAGAATACTGGAGGCTACACCTTC. This gives the protein CSARAGTGQNTGGYTF.

This chain's CDR3 is CASRPNRVITEAFF. The CDR3 nucleotides are TGTGCCAGCAGGCCAAACAGGGTTATAACTGAAGCTTTCTTT. The V gene is TRBV27, the J gene TRBJ1-1; the D gene is possibly TRBD1 (6 bases). There are 14 residues in the CDR3. Trimming removed 6 bases at V and 5 bases at J, with 16 bases between. CDR1 and CDR2 from the germline V gene are MNHEY and SMNVEV (reference sequence).

This clonotype was recorded a few times. The rearrangement joins TRBV20-1 to TRBJ1-2; D call uncertain. Trimming pared 6 bases from V and 4 bases from J, leaving 12 bases between. The length of the CDR3 is 12 residues. Per the germline V gene, CDR1 is DFQATT and CDR2 is SNEGSKA (reference sequence). The chain's CDR3 is CSADGLIYGYTF. The DNA of the CDR3 is TGCAGTGCCGACGGACTCATCTATGGCTACACCTTC.

V gene TRBV15 combines with J gene TRBJ1-4; D remains ambiguous. Deletions cut 6 bases from V and 0 bases from J, with 14 bases between. The germline gives CDR1 LNHNV, CDR2 YYDKDF (reference sequence). The CDR3 runs to 16 residues. CDR3 nucleotide sequence: TGTGCCACCAGAGGGCCGTACAGCACAACTAATGAAAAACTGTTTTTT. This codes for CATRGPYSTTNEKLFF.

A few counts support this clonotype. This chain joins TRBV5-1 and TRBJ1-1; D might be TRBD1 (6 bases). The CDR3 loop spans 13 amino acids. Per germline, CDR1 SGHRS and CDR2 YFSETQ. The V end lost 4 bases, the J end lost 3 bases, and 10 bases lay between the germline ends. CDR3 protein: CASSNRVHTEAFF. As DNA, the CDR3 is TGCGCCAGCAGCAACAGGGTTCACACTGAAGCTTTCTTT.

This clonotype was detected many times. CDR3 sequence: CASSNPSVSEQYF. The CDR3 bases are TGTGCCAGCAGTAACCCTAGCGTCTCCGAGCAGTACTTC. This chain connects TRBV5-5 to TRBJ2-7; D perhaps matches TRBD2 (6 bases). Germline loops: CDR1 SGHKS, CDR2 YYEKEE (reference sequence). V was shortened by 5 bases and J by 6 bases, with 15 bases between the two germline ends. This CDR3 spans 13 amino acids.

This clonotype came up a few times. The gene calls are TRBV10-3 and TRBJ2-7, with 8 bases identical to TRBD2. Germline V gene data show CDR1 as ENHRY and CDR2 as SYGVKD. J lost 2 bases, V lost 7 bases, and 4 bases had no gene match. The CDR3 extends over 13 amino acids. The CDR3 sequence: CAITSGSAYEQYF. CDR3 sequence (DNA): TGTGCCATCACTAGCGGGTCCGCCTACGAGCAGTACTTC.

At least ten counts were recorded for this clonotype. This chain joins TRBV5-6 and TRBJ1-1; no reliable D call. Germline CDR1 and CDR2: SGHDT and YYEEEE. CDR3 length: 12 residues. V dropped 6 bases and J dropped 1 base, with 7 bases sitting between them. The CDR3 DNA follows: TGTGCCAGCACCGGAGAGAACACTGAAGCTTTCTTT. It codes for CASTGENTEAFF.

This chain connects TRBV19 to TRBJ1-1; D not resolved. Germline-derived CDR1 and CDR2 are LNHDA and SQIVND (reference sequence). V was clipped by 6 bases and J by 3 bases, with 11 bases between them. The CDR3 spans 13 residues. CDR3 amino acids: CASSTARDTEAFF. The CDR3 coding sequence is TGTGCCAGTAGCACCGCCCGGGACACTGAAGCTTTCTTT.

This clonotype was counted many times. The chain carries TRBV5-1 and TRBJ2-3, with a possible D match to TRBD1 (6 bases). Per germline, CDR1 SGHRS and CDR2 YFSETQ. The V gene lost 4 bases and the J gene lost 3 bases, with 15 bases spanning the gap. The CDR3 runs 15 residues. Written as DNA, the CDR3 is TGCGCCAGCAGCCCAACAGGGTTTGGAACAGATACGCAGTATTTT. Protein product: CASSPTGFGTDTQYF.

The chain employs TRBV7-6 and TRBJ2-1; 8 nucleotides line up with TRBD2. The length of the CDR3 is 15 residues. V was pared by 1 base and J by 9 bases, with 8 bases of the junction left unmatched. Germline V gene data show CDR1 as SGHVS and CDR2 as FNYEAQ. The CDR3 loop is CASSLGGGGPSEQFF. In DNA form, the CDR3 reads TGTGCCAGCAGCTTAGGAGGCGGGGGGCCGAGTGAGCAGTTCTTC.